Listed below are T cell receptor beta chains from one sample, sequenced in a study of CD8 T cells in Susac syndrome. TCRdb ran MiXCR on the immunoSEQ multiplex PCR reads and lists one entry per CDR3 protein. The sample yields fewer than 200,000 distinct CDR3 sequences, 85% to 95% seen once. Source material: CD8+ T cells from PBMCs. These receptors were obtained from a human donor with multiple sclerosis. Each CDR3 is given with its conserved first and last residue. A D gene is named only where the DNA matches it firmly. Not all rows give a size; the values are once, few, many and, for expanded clones, a class.

CASSGLNRDIQYF	TGTGCCAGCAGCGGCTTAAATCGGGACATTCAGTACTTC	TRBJ2-4	TRBV7-9	13	NA	NA
CASSQETGIQETQYF	TGTGCCAGCAGTCAGGAGACAGGGATCCAAGAGACCCAGTACTTC	TRBJ2-5	TRBV6-5	15	NA	TRBD1
CSVDQSGANEQFF	TGCAGCGTTGATCAGAGCGGGGCTAATGAGCAGTTCTTC	TRBJ2-1	TRBV29-1	13	NA	TRBD2
CSASPTDLGGLTDTQYF	TGCAGTGCTAGCCCGACAGACCTGGGGGGCCTAACAGATACGCAGTATTTT	TRBJ2-3	TRBV20-1	17	NA	NA
CASSSNDAGTSGRIYEQYF	TGTGCCAGCAGCTCCAATGACGCCGGGACTAGCGGGAGGATCTACGAGCAGTACTTC	TRBJ2-7	TRBV7-9	19	NA	TRBD2
CSVSDTYYGYTF	TGCAGTGTTTCCGACACCTACTATGGCTACACCTTC	TRBJ1-2	TRBV20-1	12	NA	NA
CASSLGLGNEQFF	TGTGCCAGCAGTTTAGGACTCGGTAATGAGCAGTTCTTC	TRBJ2-1	TRBV28	13	few	NA
CASAETSGADTQYF	TGTGCCAGCGCCGAAACCTCGGGGGCAGATACGCAGTATTTT	TRBJ2-3	TRBV3-1	14	NA	NA
CASSLDDIFYNEQFF	TGTGCCAGCAGCTTAGACGACATTTTCTACAATGAGCAGTTCTTC	TRBJ2-1	TRBV7-8	15	NA	NA
CSARWDLMVHEQFF	TGCAGTGCTAGGTGGGACCTCATGGTACATGAGCAGTTCTTC	TRBJ2-1	TRBV20-1	14	NA	NA
CASSQDEGQGAYEQYF	TGTGCCAGCAGCCAAGATGAGGGACAGGGGGCCTACGAGCAGTACTTC	TRBJ2-7	TRBV3-1	16	NA	TRBD1
CSARDPGMNTEAFF	TGCAGTGCTAGAGATCCGGGGATGAACACTGAAGCTTTCTTT	TRBJ1-1	TRBV20-1	14	few	NA
CASTDSTDTQYF	TGTGCCAGCACGGACAGCACAGATACGCAGTATTTT	TRBJ2-3	TRBV12-3/TRBV12-4	12	NA	NA
CSVEEGRGSNEQFF	TGCAGCGTTGAAGAGGGCAGGGGGAGCAATGAGCAGTTCTTC	TRBJ2-1	TRBV29-1	14	NA	TRBD1
CASTLAGRADTQYF	TGTGCCAGCACTCTAGCGGGACGTGCAGATACGCAGTATTTT	TRBJ2-3	TRBV28	14	NA	TRBD2
CASSLSGKVSEQFF	TGTGCCAGCAGTTTATCGGGAAAAGTTAGTGAGCAGTTCTTC	TRBJ2-1	TRBV27	14	NA	NA
CAWSVGTLGEQYF	TGTGCCTGGAGTGTTGGGACTTTGGGCGAGCAGTACTTC	TRBJ2-7	TRBV30	13	NA	NA
CASSKGRNTEAFF	TGTGCCAGCAGCAAAGGTCGGAACACTGAAGCTTTCTTT	TRBJ1-1	TRBV21-1	13	NA	NA
CASSLVGGSYGYTF	TGTGCCAGCAGCTTGGTGGGGGGATCCTATGGCTACACCTTC	TRBJ1-2	TRBV11-2	14	NA	NA
CASSFAGVEEQYF	TGCGCCAGCAGCTTTGCGGGAGTAGAAGAGCAGTACTTC	TRBJ2-7	TRBV5-1	13	once	TRBD2
CSALGLAEPYEQYF	TGCAGTGCTCTCGGGCTAGCGGAGCCGTACGAGCAGTACTTC	TRBJ2-7	TRBV20-1	14	NA	TRBD2
CASSPRTGSRQPQHF	TGTGCCAGCAGTCCCCGGACAGGTTCAAGACAGCCCCAGCATTTT	TRBJ1-5	TRBV28	15	once	TRBD1
CASSPETRSDEQYF	TGTGCCAGCTCACCAGAAACTAGGTCCGACGAGCAGTACTTC	TRBJ2-7	TRBV18	14	NA	NA
CAWSVRAWNEQYF	TGTGCCTGGAGTGTTAGGGCCTGGAACGAGCAGTACTTC	TRBJ2-7	TRBV30	13	NA	NA
CATSRSRTGREFGYTF	TGTGCCACCAGCAGATCCCGGACAGGGCGAGAGTTTGGCTACACCTTC	TRBJ1-2	TRBV15	16	NA	TRBD1
CASSPITSEQTMKQFF	TGCGCCAGCAGTCCGATTACTAGCGAGCAGACAATGAAGCAGTTCTTC	TRBJ2-1	TRBV4-1	16	NA	TRBD2
CSASRLVDEQFF	TGCAGTGCTAGCAGGCTTGTCGATGAGCAGTTCTTC	TRBJ2-1	TRBV20-1	12	NA	NA
CASSPGPRGYTF	TGCGCCAGCAGCCCGGGACCTCGAGGCTACACCTTC	TRBJ1-2	TRBV5-1	12	NA	NA
CASQLGHGYTF	TGTGCCAGCCAACTAGGTCATGGCTACACCTTC	TRBJ1-2	TRBV6-6	11	NA	NA
CASSLWLSTQETQYF	TGTGCCAGCAGTTTATGGCTCAGCACCCAAGAGACCCAGTACTTC	TRBJ2-5	TRBV27	15	NA	NA
CASSPDSPIQYF	TGTGCCAGCAGCCCCGACAGCCCTATTCAGTACTTC	TRBJ2-4	TRBV7-9	12	NA	NA
CASSPDIRSYNEQFF	TGTGCCAGCAGCCCCGACATCCGCTCCTACAATGAGCAGTTCTTC	TRBJ2-1	TRBV3-1	15	NA	NA
CASSAITGYYGYTF	TGTGCCAGCAGCGCTATTACAGGTTACTATGGCTACACCTTC	TRBJ1-2	TRBV11-2	14	NA	NA
CASSPSGPTDTQYF	TGTGCCAGCAGCCCTAGCGGCCCTACAGATACGCAGTATTTT	TRBJ2-3	TRBV7-2	14	NA	TRBD2
CASSPLAGSDNEQFF	TGTGCCAGCAGCCCTTTAGCGGGATCCGACAATGAGCAGTTCTTC	TRBJ2-1	TRBV5-6	15	NA	TRBD2
CAPHGGSNSYEQYF	TGTGCCCCCCACGGCGGGTCCAACTCCTACGAGCAGTACTTC	TRBJ2-7	TRBV10-3	14	NA	NA
CASSLWGGPYEQYF	TGTGCCAGCAGTTTATGGGGGGGACCCTACGAGCAGTACTTC	TRBJ2-7	TRBV12-3/TRBV12-4	14	NA	TRBD2
CASSHRDRERGANVLTF	TGCGCCAGCAGCCACCGGGACAGGGAACGCGGGGCCAACGTCCTGACTTTC	TRBJ2-6	TRBV5-1	17	once	TRBD1
CATQEVTYEQYF	TGTGCCACCCAGGAGGTAACCTACGAGCAGTACTTC	TRBJ2-7	TRBV28	12	NA	NA